These T cell receptor beta chains were read from a single sample in a study of blood T cell repertoires in COVID-19. Data came from immunoSEQ multiplex PCR; TCRdb stores just in-frame clones and leaves some out. The repertoire holds under 350,000 clones, with over 75% as singletons. The sequencing input was peripheral blood. These TCRs come from a human donor in a cohort sampled during active COVID-19. Both conserved end residues are part of each CDR3. A clone size is listed for some rows: how often the clone was seen (once, few, many), or a class if it is expanded.

clone_size,j_call,v_call,cdr3_length,cdr3_aa
once,TRBJ2-3,TRBV5-1,16,CASSLTSDLSTDTQYF
NA,TRBJ2-7,TRBV11-3,13,CASSLNRLSEQYF
NA,TRBJ1-2,TRBV6-1,13,CASSESHDYGYTF
NA,TRBJ1-1,TRBV18,14,CASSPGQGNTEAFF
NA,TRBJ2-2,TRBV7-2,15,CASSATSGWTGELFF
NA,TRBJ1-1,TRBV10-2,15,CASSEATGANTEAFF
NA,TRBJ2-1,TRBV19,15,CASSKNRESLNEQFF
NA,TRBJ2-2,TRBV6-1,15,CASSEGLVRGGELFF
NA,TRBJ1-6,TRBV29-1,12,CSVRQPNSPLHF
few,TRBJ2-1,TRBV11-3,13,CASSGIRGGEQFF
NA,TRBJ2-2,TRBV12-3/TRBV12-4,12,CASCTSVGELFF
once,TRBJ2-7,TRBV5-8,11,CASSLVREQYF
NA,TRBJ2-1,TRBV4-1,15,CASSQEFMVLVEQFF
NA,TRBJ2-3,TRBV21-1,15,CASSRGHWGTDTQYF
NA,TRBJ2-7,TRBV9,13,CASTRGGVGEQYF
NA,TRBJ2-7,TRBV5-6,12,CASSSGTGGKYF
once,TRBJ1-4,TRBV28,18,CASSPPGAGRGTNEKLFF
NA,TRBJ1-4,TRBV6-5,15,CASRPRGVSNEKLFF
NA,TRBJ1-2,TRBV28,15,CASDTGAGTSYGYTF
NA,TRBJ1-1,TRBV2,18,CASSPAPTGKFGYTEAFF
once,TRBJ2-5,TRBV30,10,CAWSGGTQYF
NA,TRBJ1-6,TRBV6-2/TRBV6-3,15,CASSYQGQGNSPLHF
few,TRBJ1-5,TRBV19,18,CASSIEHRGRVSNQPQHF
NA,TRBJ2-7,TRBV4-1,17,CASSQGASTGYTYEQYF
NA,TRBJ2-1,TRBV18,14,CASSPLAGDNEQFF
NA,TRBJ1-1,TRBV5-8,15,CASSFQAQVNTEAFF
once,TRBJ2-5,TRBV28,14,CASSLGGRLETQYF
NA,TRBJ2-1,TRBV7-8,16,CASSFMTAGGHGEQFF
NA,TRBJ1-2,TRBV24-1,16,CATSDFNQGGGYGYTF
NA,TRBJ2-2,TRBV19,15,CASSRRDINTGELFF
once,TRBJ2-1,TRBV5-1,13,CASTPAGGREQFF
NA,TRBJ1-2,TRBV5-1,13,CASSYGQSYGYTF
NA,TRBJ2-2,TRBV6-5,15,CASRIGGPNTGELFF
NA,TRBJ1-1,TRBV29-1,17,CSVEKRDRGFMNTEAFF
NA,TRBJ2-5,TRBV4-1,14,CASSQVQGQETQYF
NA,TRBJ1-1,TRBV6-5,14,CASRGHLMNTEAFF
NA,TRBJ2-3,TRBV7-9,15,CASSLASGRGDTQYF
NA,TRBJ1-6,TRBV3-1/TRBV3-2,16,CASSQDLRAGGSPLHF
NA,TRBJ1-1,TRBV5-1,13,CASSLQMATEAFF
NA,TRBJ1-2,TRBV28,16,CASSVARDSFNYGYTF
NA,TRBJ1-1,TRBV5-5,14,CASSLGALDTEAFF
few,TRBJ1-2,TRBV7-2,14,CASSSRTTSYGYTF
NA,TRBJ2-1,TRBV30,14,CASADRGSYNEQFF
NA,TRBJ1-5,TRBV28,16,CASSSLGGASNQPQHF
NA,TRBJ1-5,TRBV7-9,15,CASSPAAGSNQPQHF
few,TRBJ1-5,TRBV6-5,15,CASSWDRGGNQPQHF
NA,TRBJ2-7,TRBV12-3/TRBV12-4,12,CASSFGISEQYF
NA,TRBJ2-1,TRBV5-5,18,CASSLAAGGTGGYNEQFF
once,TRBJ1-1,TRBV6-2/TRBV6-3,14,CASSYILRDRDAFF
NA,TRBJ2-6,TRBV2,15,CASARQGSGANVLTF
once,TRBJ2-7,TRBV7-9,14,CASSQLSGAHEQYF
once,TRBJ2-1,TRBV7-6,16,CASSQAAGGGYNEQFF
NA,TRBJ2-1,TRBV3-1/TRBV3-2,16,CASSQVGGLAGNEQFF
NA,TRBJ2-5,TRBV12-3/TRBV12-4,13,CAIRPRGQETQYF